These 6 T cell receptor beta chains were all obtained from the same sample, sequenced in a study of cytomegalovirus exposure and HLA in healthy donors. Produced via immunoSEQ multiplex PCR; TCRdb's table is partial and in-frame only. Found here are about 350,000 clones, roughly 87% of them singletons; the top ten hold approximately 1.2%. Sample: PBMCs. These receptors all stem from a woman aged 25 to 39 in good health and CMV-seropositive.

The chain uses TRBV29-1 and TRBJ2-3; possibly TRBD2 for D (6 bases). There are 14 residues in the CDR3. V dropped 6 bases and J dropped 3 bases, with 16 bases sitting between them. In germline, CDR1 is SQVTM, CDR2 ANQGSEA. The CDR3 DNA reads as TGCAGCGTCAAGGACTACAGAGGGACAGATACGCAGTATTTT. It yields the protein CSVKDYRGTDTQYF.

J is TRBJ1-2 and V is TRBV6-5; TRBD1 might be the D (5 bases). The V and J ends lost 7 bases and 5 bases respectively, with 14 bases between them. CDR3 length: 13 amino acids. From germline, CDR1 is MNHEY and CDR2 SVGAGI. The DNA for the CDR3 is TGTGCCAGCACCTGGGGGATTGGGTATGGCTACACCTTC. Encoded protein: CASTWGIGYGYTF.

The chain has TRBV4-2 and TRBJ1-3; no reliable D call. CDR1 and CDR2 from the germline V gene are LGHNA and YNFKEQ. Trimming cost V 0 bases and J 4 bases, with 16 bases left between them. This CDR3 has 17 amino acids. The CDR3 protein is CASSQDHLAETGNTIYF. Here the CDR3 DNA reads TGTGCCAGCAGCCAAGATCATCTAGCCGAGACGGGAAACACCATATATTTT.

This chain uses TRBV7-2 with TRBJ2-7, with D possibly TRBD1 on 6 matching bases. Trimming shortened V by 5 bases and J by 3 bases, and 17 bases separated the two germline ends. This CDR3 spans 15 amino acids. The germline gives CDR1 SGHTA, CDR2 FQGNSA. This CDR3 reads CASSLYRESLYEQYF. For the CDR3, the DNA is TGTGCCAGCAGCCTATACAGGGAATCTCTCTACGAGCAGTACTTC.

J is TRBJ2-4 and V is TRBV9; a possible D gene is TRBD1 (5 bases). Trimming shortened V by 2 bases and J by 0 bases, and 9 bases separated the two germline ends. The V gene's germline CDR1 is SGDLS and CDR2 YYNGEE. The CDR3 length is 15 residues. CDR3 in DNA: TGTGCCAGCAGCGTGACAGATCTAGCCAAAAACATTCAGTACTTC. Its translation is CASSVTDLAKNIQYF.

The chain uses TRBV4-3 and TRBJ2-7, with D unresolved. The V end lost 4 bases, the J end lost 1 base, and 8 bases lay between the germline ends. CDR3 length: 13 amino acids. From germline, CDR1 is LGHNA and CDR2 YSLEER. This CDR3 reads CASSPPGSYEQYF. As DNA, the CDR3 is TGCGCCAGCAGCCCCCCCGGGTCCTACGAGCAGTACTTC.